The present T cell receptor beta chain was sequenced within a study of cytomegalovirus exposure and HLA in healthy donors (dated 2017 in TCRdb). At the level of the whole study: An earlier analysis of a few hundred of the donors reported 250 to 300 Gb of sequence data and 90 million to 120 million unique TCR beta sequences obtained from about 179 million T cells. An early release that covered roughly 600 HLA-typed donors contained approximately 290 gigabases of sequencing data and 70 million to 100 million unique TCR sequences. Among the roughly 390 genotyped donors, about 83% belonged to the genetic ancestry cluster associated with self-reported Caucasian donors. The aim of the study was to test whether cataloging public T cell receptors could identify signatures of past pathogen exposure. Using immunosequencing, the study profiled T cell repertoires from 500 to 800 subjects and related those repertoires to cytomegalovirus serostatus. Besides the first cohort of roughly 700 subjects, a separate validation cohort made up of roughly 120 different subjects was used. High-throughput TCR immunosequencing, statistical association of individual TCRs with disease status, and machine learning were combined to predict cytomegalovirus infection status. A later analysis re-analyzed previously published TCR beta repertoires from 666 donors and added high-resolution HLA genotyping to study TCR occurrence patterns. Rather than using new phenotypic data, the later analysis identified candidate immune exposures from TCR beta sequences and from how often those sequences occurred across donors. An earlier analysis of approximately 580 of the donors used high-throughput TCR beta sequencing to judge whether each TCR beta V gene segment behaved as functional or pseudogenic. Donor age, sex, ethnicity and CMV serostatus were collected together with the repertoire data. A later genetic analysis took genome-wide SNP genotypes for about 55% of the 666 donors and used that subset as a discovery cohort. All discovery cohort repertoires had been generated using a single sequencing platform. Both class I and class II loci were covered by HLA typing, at four-digit resolution. The number of donors typed differed by locus, with 629-630 for A, B, C, DRB1 and DQB1, 522 for DQA1, 600 to 610 for DPA1, and around 450 for DPB1. Four or five DR-DQ haplotypes were handled as single units for association and clustering, since linkage in the cohort was strong. Among a few hundred genotyped donors of the cohort, an average of around 240,000 unique TCR beta nucleotide sequences were sequenced per donor, around 20% of them non-productive.

Relative to germline, V is 4 bases shorter and J is 2 bases shorter, with 12 bases between their ends. The CDR3 contains 14 residues, cysteine and phenylalanine counted. Kept here is only the CDR3 DNA, which spans 42 bases and is read in frame from base 1. For CDR1 and CDR2, the germline V gene (reference sequence) lists LNHNV and YYDKDF. Concerning this clone itself: The target of this receptor is not known.

General findings and caveats noted by the study authors: The sequencing pipeline was judged likely to have produced a cluster of highly shared sequence variants as a technical artifact. According to the authors, the approach could potentially be generalized to other disease states and immunological phenotypes. The classifier was reported to diagnose cytomegalovirus status with high specificity and sensitivity in both the original and validation cohorts. Some IMGT-functional V segments, including TRBV6-2 and TRBV6-3, could not be distinguished by the 87-base-pair reads and were therefore excluded. A later genetic analysis associated a missense DCLRE1C variant with V-gene and J-gene trimming of TCR beta chains, and an independent cohort replicated the association. A later analysis reported that several top co-occurrence clusters appeared linked to parvovirus B19, influenza, CMV and Epstein-Barr virus. At a false discovery rate of 0.05, a later analysis linked 16,000 or so TCR beta sequences to specific HLA alleles. Because counts were too low, 15 to 20 rarely observed V segments, including chromosome 9 orphons, were left out of the earlier analysis of approximately 500 of the donors. In an earlier analysis of about 600 of the donors, most TCR beta V segments appeared in productive rearrangements about 87% or about 30% of the time, broadly matching IMGT annotations. A further reported finding was that TCR beta sequences accurately predicted the HLA-A and HLA-B alleles for most subjects in the first cohort. A later genetic analysis reported fewer N-insertions in productive TCRs among donors in an Asian-associated ancestry cluster than the roughly 690-donor mean. The only immune exposure information available for the cohort was CMV serostatus. Compared with equally common non-associated chains, HLA-associated TCR beta chains in a later analysis were more clonally expanded and had lower generation probabilities. In vitro tests confirmed that a few of the cytomegalovirus-associated TCR beta chains recognize cytomegalovirus antigens. Presence/absence analyses assumed roughly uniform sequencing depth across donors, an assumption that may not hold. Most TCR sequences were seen in very few donors, while some public TCRs were found in many individuals. Correlated functional status among segregating V segments might be attributable to linkage disequilibrium, but an unknown experimental factor could not be ruled out. In the study, 150 to 200 TCR beta chains were listed as associated with cytomegalovirus. Because HLA typing was missing for some donors at each locus, association tests included only the typed subset. According to a later analysis, TCR association rates differed among HLA loci, with DRB1 alleles showing the most associated TCRs and HLA-C alleles showing the fewest. Only TCR beta chains were sequenced in this cohort, and the absence of alpha or paired-chain data limited detectable features. Assigning TCR associations to individual alleles was difficult when HLA alleles, especially DR and DQ, strongly co-occurred. Most CMV-associated TCR beta chains appeared to be HLA-restricted in a later analysis, and the HLA associations seemed to be driven largely by CMV exposure.

Receptor libraries were prepared by the immunoSEQ multiplex PCR assay. A mixture of 60 forward primers for TCR Vbeta segments and 13 reverse primers for TCR Jbeta segments was used in the multiplex PCR. A multiplex PCR assay on genomic DNA amplified the CDR3 region of rearranged TCR beta genes. On the Illumina HiSeq System, the amplified TCR beta libraries were sequenced as 87-base-pair reads. The original pipeline was this. Across the 670 or so repertoires, a later analysis counted tens of millions of unique TCR beta chains, roughly 11 million of which were shared by at least two donors. Raw reads were error-corrected and collapsed into unique sequences by a nearest-neighbor algorithm in which closely related sequences were merged to remove PCR and sequencing errors. To assign V, D and J gene segments, CDR3 sequences were aligned to IMGT reference sequences. For a sequence to be retained, a match of at least six nucleotides to both a V gene segment and a J gene segment was required. A rearrangement counted as productive if the CDR3 had no stop codons and remained in frame with V and J, and every other rearrangement counted as non-productive. Following IMGT convention, CDR3 was defined as the stretch from the second conserved V-encoded cysteine up to the conserved J-encoded phenylalanine. In an earlier analysis of more than 550 of the donors, sequences lacking an unambiguous match to a single V gene segment were excluded. In an earlier analysis of around 590 of the donors, a V segment was called functional when productive rearrangements were above 56.7%, and segregating when the standard deviation between donors exceeded 5%. A statistical classification framework was developed to diagnose cytomegalovirus status using the catalog of TCR beta chain sequences. In a later analysis, TCR nucleotide sequences were compared against IMGT/GENE-DB human TR gene sequences so that V and J genes could be assigned. In a later analysis, CDR3 sequences and most-parsimonious VDJ recombination scenarios were assigned using the TCRdist pipeline. In a later analysis, each TCR beta chain was defined by its CDR3 amino acid sequence together with its V-gene family, and reads lacking a unique V-gene family were excluded. As a way to deal with suspected cross-contamination and a sequencing artifact, a later analysis dropped under 600 nucleotide sequences that were highly shared and had low generation probability. In a later analysis, a clonal expansion index was calculated for each public chain from normalized within-repertoire ranks of inferred template counts. Generation probabilities in a later analysis came from a VDJ recombination model fitted to out-of-frame rearrangements, and those results were checked against IGoR. In a later analysis, TCR-TCR, TCR-HLA and TCR-CMV co-occurrence was scored with hypergeometric tests, and a repertoire-size bias correction was applied to TCR pairs. In a later analysis, false discovery rates were estimated by permuting HLA or CMV assignments 20 times. In a later analysis, co-occurring TCRs were grouped with DBSCAN, and TCRdist sequence similarity was added when clustering was performed within HLA-allele-positive subsets. Repertoires with fewer than 30,000 or more than 120,000 public chains, plus five repertoires with anomalous nucleotide sharing, were excluded from co-occurrence clustering. TCRdb stores this immuneACCESS table with in-frame sequences only. Part of the clones is absent; in the studies checked, under half of the shortfall reflects unresolved V genes, and no reason is known for the rest. V, J and clone size are taken as reported in that table, and D and trimming were inferred from the DNA itself. This specimen's table enumerates some 30,000 clones. Clones ranked in the top ten supply roughly 5% of the sample.

In total, more than 500 healthy bone marrow donors made up the cohort. At the time of sampling, every cohort member was nominally healthy, though immune exposures that went unrecorded were likely present. The donor was CMV seronegative and was included in the group of 352 seronegative cohort members. A peripheral blood sample was collected from each donor, and TCR beta sequencing was performed on peripheral blood mononuclear cells. Genomic DNA was extracted from the blood cell samples with the Qiagen DNeasy Blood Extraction Kit. The TCR originated in a female donor in good health and CMV-seronegative. The chain links TRBV15 with TRBJ2-7; perhaps TRBD1 is the D gene, with 5 bases matching. The sequencing sample was made of PBMCs. The CDR3 reads as follows: CATSTDTLTYEQYF. The nucleotide sequence is TGTGCCACCAGCACGGACACGTTAACCTACGAGCAGTACTTC.